Reported below is one T cell receptor (beta chain). Germline V gene sequence: CDR1 SNHLY, CDR2 FYNNEI. The CDR3 sequence is 14 residues long. The V end was cut by 6 bases, the J end by 3 bases, with 14 bases between. These data are taken from a study of identical twins. TCRdb reprocessed the 5' RACE reads via MiXCR and lists one record per CDR3 protein. Altogether 1.5 million to 2 million distinct CDR3 sequences are present, around 33% being singletons, with the ten largest covering less than 0.35%. This receptor was identified in a newborn girl in good health. Material: cord blood. The chain combines TRBV2 with TRBJ1-2; TRBD1 might be the D (6 bases). The CDR3 DNA reads TGTGCCAGCAGGGGGGGGGCAGGCCACTATGGCTACACCTTC. Amino acid sequence: CASRGGAGHYGYTF.